The 30 T cell receptor beta chains given below trace back to one sample, sequenced in a study of T cell repertoires in cytomegalovirus infection (dated by TCRdb to the late 2010s). Sequencing was performed on an Illumina HiSeq 1500. TCRdb reanalyzed the raw reads on its own, using fastp at Q25 for trimming and MiXCR for clone calling, and kept in-frame beta chains. Each record represents a unique CDR3 protein, reported with the most common genes and DNA among its rows. The sample table holds 85,000 to 120,000 distinct CDR3 sequences, of which more than 15% were seen once. Around 8.2% of the sample comes from the top ten. Sequencing was carried out using PBMCs. The origin of the receptors is a human donor in good health (CMV status not recorded). Some clones in this sample may be carry-over from other donors' samples.

Only a few counts were recorded for this clonotype. This sequence joins TRBV29-1 and TRBJ2-5; D might be TRBD2 (7 bases). This CDR3 is 15 amino acids long. CDR1 SQVTM and CDR2 ANQGSEA come from the germline V gene. The germline V and J ends were trimmed by 3 bases and 3 bases, with 17 bases remaining between them. The CDR3 DNA is TGCAGCGTTGATTGGGGGGGGGGGGCAGAAGAGACCCAGTACTTC. Translated, it gives CSVDWGGGAEETQYF. The full variable domain, its missing parts supplied by reference TRBV29-1 and TRBJ2-5, is SAVISQKPSRDICQRGTSLTIQCQVDSQVTMMFWYRQQPGQSLTLIATANQGSEATYESGFVIDKFPISRPNLTFSTLTVSNMSPEDSSIYLCSVDWGGGAEETQYFGPGTRLLVL.

In its sample, this clonotype was seen many times. The chain links TRBV7-2 to TRBJ1-3; TRBD1 matches 7 bases. Trimming cost V 5 bases and J 2 bases; bases outside gene matches: 0. The germline V gene has CDR1 SGHTA and CDR2 FQGNSA. This CDR3 spans 13 amino acids. The chain's CDR3 is CASSGTAGNTIYF. The CDR3 bases are TGTGCCAGCAGCGGGACAGCTGGAAACACCATATATTTT.

The chain combines TRBV28 with TRBJ2-7; no clear D. The DNA end lines up better with TRBJ2-1; the J call may be wrong. CDR3 length equals 14 residues. CDR1 MDHEN and CDR2 SYDVKM come from the germline V gene. CDR3: CASRLGSGPYEQFF. CDR3 nucleotide sequence: TGTGCCAGCAGACTGGGGTCGGGCCCCTACGAGCAGTTCTTC.

This chain connects TRBV12-3 or TRBV12-4 to TRBJ1-2; 10 bases agree with TRBD1. The CDR3 is made up of 13 amino acids. The J segment lost 7 bases and the V segment lost 5 bases, leaving 4 bases of the junction unmatched. The CDR3 region is CASSGDRGAGYTF. In nucleotides, the CDR3 is TGTGCCAGCAGTGGGGACAGGGGTGCTGGCTACACCTTC.

This clonotype was picked up many times. The V call is TRBV7-2, the J call TRBJ1-6; D call uncertain. V lost 5 bases and J 6 bases, leaving 11 bases between the germline ends. The CDR3 runs to 14 residues. Germline CDR1 and CDR2: SGHTA and FQGNSA. CDR3 residues: CASSLYGFNSPLHF. The CDR3 coding sequence is TGTGCCAGCAGCCTATATGGGTTTAATTCACCCCTCCACTTT.

The table lists this clonotype with many counts. The chain employs TRBV7-2 and TRBJ2-7; 7 nucleotides line up with TRBD2. Looked up from germline, CDR1 is SGHTA and CDR2 is FQGNSA. Germline trimming cut 2 bases from V and 4 bases from J; bases unmatched to any gene: 8. The CDR3 sequence is 15 residues long. The CDR3 here is CASSLKASGDYEQYF. In nucleotides, the CDR3 is TGTGCCAGCAGCTTAAAGGCTAGCGGAGATTACGAGCAGTACTTC.

This clonotype was counted many times. The chain links TRBV28 to TRBJ1-1; D call uncertain. The V end was cut by 8 bases, the J end by 2 bases, with 15 bases between. This CDR3 spans 14 amino acids. Germline lookup yields CDR1 MDHEN and CDR2 SYDVKM. The CDR3 loop reads CASSVPGRNTEAFF. The CDR3 DNA follows: TGTGCCAGCTCCGTCCCGGGCCGTAACACTGAAGCTTTCTTT.

Only a few counts were recorded for this clonotype. The V call is TRBV4-3, the J call TRBJ2-6; TRBD2 is a possible D gene (6 bases). The germline CDR1 and CDR2 sequences are LGHNA and YSLEER. The CDR3 spans 17 residues. V lost 0 bases and J 1 base, leaving 10 bases between the germline ends. The CDR3: CASSQDRGISGANVLTF. The CDR3 DNA reads as TGCGCCAGCAGCCAAGATCGGGGGATTTCTGGGGCCAACGTCCTGACTTTC.

This clonotype was found a few times. The rearrangement links TRBV19 to TRBJ2-7; 8 bases line up with TRBD1. After removal of 5 bases from V and 5 bases from J, the junction contained 11 bases not matched to a gene. Germline CDR1 and CDR2: LNHDA and SQIVND (reference sequence). The CDR3 has 15 residues. CDR3 sequence reads: CASSSRPGQVDEQYF. The DNA for the CDR3 is TGTGCCAGTAGTTCCCGACCGGGACAGGTGGACGAGCAGTACTTC.

V and J are TRBV7-9 and TRBJ1-1; 9 bases line up with TRBD1. The CDR3 has 15 amino acids. Per germline, CDR1 SEHNR and CDR2 FQNEAQ (reference sequence). Trimming cost V 8 bases and J 4 bases; bases outside gene matches: 11. CDR3 DNA: TGTGCCAGCCAAGACAGGGGGTTAAGTTTCACTGAAGCTTTCTTT. It codes for CASQDRGLSFTEAFF.

This clonotype was found a few times. The chain carries TRBV6-4 and TRBJ2-3; D is ambiguous. CDR1 is MRHNA, CDR2 SNTAGT, per germline. This CDR3 has 16 residues. The germline V and J ends were trimmed by 8 bases and 1 base, with 19 bases remaining between them. The CDR3 sequence: CASYSGSLLGTDTQYF. The DNA of the CDR3 is TGTGCCAGCTACAGTGGATCCCTTTTGGGCACAGATACGCAGTATTTT.

The chain couples TRBV12-3 or TRBV12-4 to TRBJ1-5; D gene unclear. This CDR3 has 13 residues. The germline V and J ends were trimmed by 5 bases and 3 bases, with 8 bases remaining between them. The CDR3 DNA follows: TGTGCCAGCAGTCCCGACCTCAATCAGCCCCAGCATTTT. Translation: CASSPDLNQPQHF.

This chain joins TRBV7-2 and TRBJ1-1, with D perhaps TRBD1 (6 bases). V lost 0 bases to trimming and J lost 5 bases, with 13 bases between them. The CDR3 is 15 amino acids. Germline values: CDR1 SGHTA, CDR2 FQGNSA. The CDR3 spells CASSLARGVGTEAFF. CDR3 in DNA: TGTGCCAGCAGCTTAGCGAGGGGGGTAGGAACTGAAGCTTTCTTT. The full variable domain, its missing parts supplied by reference TRBV7-2 and TRBJ1-1, is GAGVSQSPSNKVTEKGKDVELRCDPISGHTALYWYRQSLGQGLEFLIYFQGNSAPDKSGLPSDRFSAERTGGSVSTLTIQRTQQEDSAVYLCASSLARGVGTEAFFGQGTRLTVV.

J is TRBJ2-5 and V is TRBV20-1, with 8 bases identical to TRBD2. Germline V CDR1 and CDR2: DFQATT, SNEGSKA (reference sequence). Losses at the gene ends were 2 bases for V and 0 bases for J; bases not matched to a gene: 14. The CDR3 loop spans 18 amino acids. The CDR3 nucleotides are TGCAGTGCTAGATCCCTGGGGGGGACTAGGAGGTACCAAGAGACCCAGTACTTC. Amino acid sequence: CSARSLGGTRRYQETQYF.

This clonotype was seen many times. The rearrangement uses TRBV7-9 and TRBJ2-7; 9 nucleotides align to TRBD1. Trimming took 1 base from V and 6 from J; bases not matched to a gene: 4. Germline CDR1 SEHNR, CDR2 FQNEAQ (reference sequence). The CDR3 spans 14 residues. Here the CDR3 reads CASSLDGTGSEQYF. CDR3 sequence (DNA): TGTGCCAGCAGCTTAGATGGGACAGGGAGCGAGCAGTACTTC. Looking up the rest from reference TRBV7-9 and TRBJ2-7 gives the full variable domain: DTGVSQNPRHKITKRGQNVTFRCDPISEHNRLYWYRQTLGQGPEFLTYFQNEAQLEKSRLLSDRFSAERPKGSFSTLEIQRTEQGDSAMYLCASSLDGTGSEQYFGPGTRLTVT.

This clonotype was counted only a few times. The chain links TRBV5-1 to TRBJ1-5; 10 bases match TRBD1. CDR3 length: 16 residues. Germline CDR1 is SGHRS and CDR2 is YFSETQ. V shed 4 bases, J shed 3 bases, and the junction held 7 bases outside the gene matches. The CDR3 DNA follows: TGCGCCAGCAGCCCGGATGGGACAGGGGACAATCAGCCCCAGCATTTT. It encodes CASSPDGTGDNQPQHF.

The CDR3 DNA reads as TGTGCTAGTGCCGCCGGACAGGGGCGGTATGGCTACACCTTC. Translation gives CASAAGQGRYGYTF. V and J are TRBV12-5 and TRBJ1-2; 9 nucleotides match TRBD1. Germline V gene data show CDR1 as LGHNT and CDR2 as FRNRAP. This CDR3 has 14 residues. V shed 7 bases, J shed 5 bases, and the junction held 8 bases outside the gene matches.

The rearrangement joins TRBV25-1 to TRBJ2-7; D is unclear. V dropped 5 bases and J dropped 1 base, with 12 bases sitting between them. CDR3 length equals 14 residues. CDR1 and CDR2 (germline): MGHDK, SYGVNS. Here the CDR3 DNA reads TGTGCCAGCAGTCCACCCCAAGGGTCCTACGAGCAGTACTTC. Translation gives CASSPPQGSYEQYF.

This clonotype was found many times. The genes are TRBV7-8 and TRBJ2-5; the match to TRBD1 covers 7 bases. CDR3 length: 17 residues. V shed 2 bases and J 4 bases; nucleotides not matched to a gene: 13. Germline values: CDR1 SGHVS, CDR2 FQNEAQ. CDR3 loop: CASSLRKGANWGETQYF. The DNA of the CDR3 is TGTGCCAGCAGCTTAAGGAAGGGGGCAAATTGGGGAGAGACCCAGTACTTC.

This clonotype was observed a few times. The CDR3 reads CASSLEGYPHTQYF. In DNA, the CDR3 is TGCGCCAGCAGCTTGGAAGGTTACCCCCATACGCAGTATTTT. V gene TRBV5-1 combines with J gene TRBJ2-3; D is ambiguous. CDR1 is SGHRS and CDR2 is YFSETQ in the germline V gene. Trimming shortened V by 0 bases and J by 7 bases, and 12 bases separated the two germline ends. The CDR3 length is 14 residues.

The rearrangement links TRBV4-1 to TRBJ1-1, with D possibly matching TRBD1 (6 bases). Trimming cost V 1 base and J 6 bases, with 15 bases left between them. CDR1 and CDR2 from the germline V gene are MGHRA and YSYEKL. CDR3 size: 15 residues. This CDR3 reads CASSQGLGGGSEAFF. CDR3 in DNA: TGCGCCAGCAGCCAAGGCTTAGGTGGGGGCTCTGAAGCTTTCTTT.

The chain uses TRBV6-5 and TRBJ1-2, with D possibly matching TRBD1 (5 bases). The CDR3 sequence is 14 residues long. The V end lost 0 bases, the J end lost 4 bases, and 9 bases lay between the germline ends. The germline V gene encodes CDR1 MNHEY and CDR2 SVGAGI. Here the CDR3 DNA reads TGTGCCAGCAGTTACTCGGGGCGGTCCTATGGCTACACCTTC. Amino acid sequence: CASSYSGRSYGYTF.

J is TRBJ2-3 and V is TRBV2; 11 positions agree with TRBD2. Germline CDR1 and CDR2: SNHLY and FYNNEI. This CDR3 comprises 15 residues. V lost 9 bases to trimming and J lost 5 bases; unmatched junction nucleotides: 10. CDR3 nucleotides: TGTGCCAGAAAGGTTACTAGCGGGGGCTTAGATACGCAGTATTTT. This gives the protein CARKVTSGGLDTQYF.

This clonotype appeared a few times. The chain uses TRBV20-1 and TRBJ2-6, with a tentative D call TRBD1 (6 bases). Germline V gives CDR1 DFQATT, CDR2 SNEGSKA (reference sequence). Trimming cost V 6 bases and J 4 bases, with 22 bases left between them. The CDR3 totals 17 residues. The CDR3 reads CSAFPGQEISGANVLTF. The CDR3 DNA is TGCAGTGCCTTCCCGGGACAAGAAATCTCGGGGGCCAACGTCCTGACTTTC.

Ten or more counts support this clonotype. The chain is built from TRBV7-2 and TRBJ1-5; the D is unclear. Germline CDR1 SGHTA, CDR2 FQGNSA. V lost 1 base, J lost 0 bases, and 10 bases lay in between. CDR3 length: 16 residues. This CDR3 is CASSLDTPYSNQPQHF. CDR3 coding DNA: TGTGCCAGCAGCTTAGACACCCCGTATAGCAATCAGCCCCAGCATTTT.

In the case of this clonotype: The junction shows a germline mismatch at one end, possibly a read error. The J gene is TRBJ2-5, the V gene TRBV5-8; D not resolved. This CDR3 has 15 residues. CDR1 is SGHTS, CDR2 YDEGEE, per germline. The CDR3 is CASILDPYYQETQYF. The CDR3 DNA reads TGTGCCAGCATCTTGGATCCCTACTACCAAGAGACCCAGTACTTC.

At least ten counts were recorded for this clonotype. The chain employs TRBV7-2 and TRBJ2-2; 7 bases line up with TRBD1. The J segment lost 3 bases and the V segment lost 9 bases, leaving 4 bases of the junction unmatched. Germline V CDR1 and CDR2: SGHTA, FQGNSA. The CDR3 sequence is 13 residues long. For the CDR3, the DNA is TGTGCCAGTGGGACAGCTTACACCGGGGAGCTGTTTTTT. It specifies CASGTAYTGELFF.

This clonotype has just a few counts. J is TRBJ2-4 and V is TRBV5-1; 14 bases are shared with TRBD2. V trimming: 4 bases; J trimming: 6 bases; junction bases outside the gene matches: 3. The germline V gene encodes CDR1 SGHRS and CDR2 YFSETQ. CDR3 size: 15 residues. The DNA of the CDR3 is TGCGCCAGCAGCGAAGGACTAGCGGGGGGAAACATTCAGTACTTC. Protein sequence: CASSEGLAGGNIQYF.

The rearrangement uses TRBV28 and TRBJ2-7; no firm D call. Germline values: CDR1 MDHEN, CDR2 SYDVKM. This CDR3 spans 12 amino acids. Trimming shortened V by 6 bases and J by 5 bases, and 11 bases separated the two germline ends. The CDR3 DNA is TGTGCCAGCAGCCACGGTAAAAACGAGCAGTACTTC. The encoded protein is CASSHGKNEQYF.

In this sample, this clonotype turned up a few times. The chain recombines TRBV6-5 with TRBJ2-3, with D uncertain. CDR3 length: 12 amino acids. The germline gives CDR1 MNHEY, CDR2 SVGAGI. V lost 7 bases and J 4 bases, leaving 9 bases between the germline ends. This chain's CDR3 is CASTATSDTQYF. The CDR3 DNA reads TGTGCCAGCACCGCTACTTCAGATACGCAGTATTTT.